The clone carrying this TCR beta chain was counted many times. Its target is not known. The record originates from a study of response to subunit inactivated influenza vaccine. TCRdb processed the RT-PCR reads anew with MiXCR; each CDR3 protein has one entry. Seen here are around 520,000 distinct CDR3 sequences, approximately 12% observed once, and the top ten hold approximately 10%. Trimming took 3 bases from V and 9 from J, leaving 6 bases between them. CDR3 length: 11 residues. General study results and limits: Authors proposed each seasonal influenza vaccination draws in few new T cells.

This sample comprised PBMCs from blood, obtained on the day of vaccination. The sequence was collected from a man between 50 and 59 years old who received an inactivated influenza vaccine. The rearrangement uses TRBV12-3 or TRBV12-4 and TRBJ2-1; D is undetermined. This CDR3 reads CASSLRFEQFF. Here the CDR3 DNA reads TGTGCCAGCAGTTTGCGGTTTGAGCAGTTCTTC.